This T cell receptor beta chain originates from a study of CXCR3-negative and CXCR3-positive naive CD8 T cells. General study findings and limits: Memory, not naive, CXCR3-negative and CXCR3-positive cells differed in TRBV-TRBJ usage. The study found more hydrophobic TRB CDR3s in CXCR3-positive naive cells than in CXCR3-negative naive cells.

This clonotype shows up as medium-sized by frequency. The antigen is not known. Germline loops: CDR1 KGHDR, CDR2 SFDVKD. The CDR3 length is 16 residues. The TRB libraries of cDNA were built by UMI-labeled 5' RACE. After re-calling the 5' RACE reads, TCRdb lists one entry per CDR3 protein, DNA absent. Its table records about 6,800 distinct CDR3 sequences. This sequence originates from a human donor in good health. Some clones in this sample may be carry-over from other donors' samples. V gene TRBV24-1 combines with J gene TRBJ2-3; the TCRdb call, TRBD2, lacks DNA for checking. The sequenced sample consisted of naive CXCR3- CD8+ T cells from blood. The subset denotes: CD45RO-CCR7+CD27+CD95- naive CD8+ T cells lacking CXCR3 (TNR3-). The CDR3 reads CATSDRDQPITDTQYF.